One and the same sample provided the 18 T cell receptor beta chains below, sequenced in a study of circulating CD8 cells and anti-PD-1 response in melanoma. TCR libraries were prepared from around 15 ng of total RNA with the QIAseq Immune Repertoire TCR panel. TCRdb ran MiXCR on the reads and lists one entry per CDR3 protein. The repertoire includes 950 to 1,100 distinct CDR3 sequences, more than 7% of them detected once, and roughly 30% sits in the top ten. Live CD3+CD8+TCRalphabeta+ cells were sorted into four subsets by PD-1 and/or TIGIT. The source material was CD8+ T cells from PBMCs, sampled at baseline or after one month of anti-PD-1 therapy (not recorded which). Receptor source: a human donor with melanoma.

This chain links TRBV19 with TRBJ1-1; TRBD1 might be the D (6 bases). The CDR3 consists of 12 residues. Trimming cost V 8 bases and J 5 bases, with 12 bases left between them. Per the germline V gene, CDR1 is LNHDA and CDR2 is SQIVND (reference sequence). The CDR3 DNA follows: TGTGCCAGTGGGCGACAGGAGACTGAAGCTTTCTTT. Protein: CASGRQETEAFF.

This clonotype rates as medium-sized. The genes are TRBV12-3 or TRBV12-4 and TRBJ1-1; no firm D call. Deletions cut 5 bases from V and 0 bases from J, with 10 bases between. This CDR3 contains 14 residues. The CDR3 sequence is CASSPTTMNTEAFF. In nucleotides, the CDR3 is TGTGCCAGCAGTCCGACAACTATGAACACTGAAGCTTTCTTT.

The genes are TRBV27 and TRBJ1-1; D is ambiguous. V lost 0 bases and J 7 bases, leaving 12 bases between the germline ends. The germline V gene has CDR1 MNHEY and CDR2 SMNVEV (reference sequence). This CDR3 comprises 14 residues. The CDR3 DNA is TGTGCCAGCAGTTTATCCGAAGGGTGGAGTGAAGCTTTCTTT. Translating it yields CASSLSEGWSEAFF.

About this clonotype: This may come from a read error, since a much larger clone is one base off. As DNA, the CDR3 is TGCAGTGCTAGAGGTCTAGGGGCGAGCTACACCTTC. This sequence encodes CSARGLGASYTF. The V gene is TRBV20-1, the J gene TRBJ1-2, with D perhaps matching TRBD1 (5 bases). V lost 1 base, J lost 9 bases, and 12 bases lay in between. This CDR3 contains 12 residues. Germline V lookup: CDR1 DFQATT, CDR2 SNEGSKA (reference sequence).

This clonotype is medium-sized (0.01 to 0.1%) within its sample. The chain carries TRBV5-4 and TRBJ2-7, with D possibly matching TRBD1 (6 bases). CDR1 and CDR2 (germline): SGHNT, YYREEE (reference sequence). V shed 2 bases and J shed 1 base, with 7 bases lying between them. The CDR3 extends over 13 amino acids. CDR3 protein: CASSFRGSYEQYF. The CDR3 DNA follows: TGTGCCAGCAGCTTCAGGGGTTCCTACGAGCAGTACTTC.

This clonotype is medium-sized by share. The chain combines TRBV2 with TRBJ1-5; unclear D gene. The germline V and J ends were trimmed by 0 bases and 5 bases, with 8 bases remaining between them. CDR3 length equals 14 residues. Germline V gives CDR1 SNHLY, CDR2 FYNNEI. CDR3 residues: CASSEARGYQPQHF. CDR3 DNA: TGTGCCAGCAGTGAAGCGCGCGGGTATCAGCCCCAGCATTTT.

This clonotype rates as large. V is TRBV6-2 or TRBV6-3 and J is TRBJ1-1, with D perhaps TRBD1 (5 bases). The CDR3 contains 12 residues. Trimming took 2 bases from V and 7 from J, leaving 8 bases between them. From germline, CDR1 is MNHEY and CDR2 SVGEGT. The chain's CDR3 is CASSYETDEAFF. The DNA for the CDR3 is TGTGCCAGCAGTTACGAGACAGATGAAGCTTTCTTT.

This clonotype is categorized as medium-sized. The junction departs from germline at one end; a sequencing error may be responsible. The genes are TRBV7-2 and TRBJ2-1; no reliable D call. Germline CDR1 SGHTA, CDR2 FQGNSA. The CDR3 has 17 residues. CDR3 residues: CASSLAVRMGCYDEQFF. The CDR3, as DNA: TGTGCCAGCAGCTTAGCTGTAAGGATGGGATGCTACGATGAGCAGTTCTTC.

This clonotype appeared a few times. The chain uses TRBV19 and TRBJ2-1; TRBD2 agrees at 9 bases. Trimming took 10 bases from V and 8 from J; bases not matched to a gene: 3. The CDR3 covers 11 residues. Germline values: CDR1 LNHDA, CDR2 SQIVND (reference sequence). This CDR3 reads CAIIAGDEQFF. In DNA, the CDR3 is TGTGCCATTATAGCGGGGGATGAGCAGTTCTTC. The whole variable domain, remainder taken from reference TRBV19 and TRBJ2-1, is DGGITQSPKYLFRKEGQNVTLSCEQNLNHDAMYWYRQDPGQGLRLIYYSQIVNDFQKGDIAEGYSVSREKKESFPLTVTSAQKNPTAFYLCAIIAGDEQFFGPGTRLTVL.

The CDR3 loop is CASKIREPEAFF. The CDR3 nucleotides are TGTGCCAGTAAGATCAGGGAGCCTGAAGCTTTCTTT. V gene TRBV19 combines with J gene TRBJ1-1; D possibly corresponds to TRBD1 (5 bases). The CDR3 spans 12 residues. V was trimmed by 7 bases and J by 6 bases, leaving 12 bases between them. Germline loops: CDR1 LNHDA, CDR2 SQIVND (reference sequence).

This chain uses TRBV20-1 with TRBJ1-1; weak D call: TRBD1 (5 bases). This CDR3 spans 13 amino acids. V dropped 6 bases and J dropped 2 bases, with 13 bases sitting between them. Germline CDR1 and CDR2: DFQATT and SNEGSKA (reference sequence). The CDR3 is CSAQAGENTEAFF. DNA of the CDR3: TGCAGTGCCCAGGCGGGGGAAAACACTGAAGCTTTCTTT.

This clonotype is medium-sized in the sample. V and J are TRBV16 and TRBJ2-7; D possibly corresponds to TRBD2 (5 bases). V shed 5 bases and J shed 5 bases, with 19 bases lying between them. The germline V gene has CDR1 KGHSY and CDR2 FQNENV. The CDR3 spans 15 residues. The CDR3 sequence is CASSLGTGSGNEQYF. In DNA, the CDR3 is TGTGCCAGCAGCTTGGGTACGGGGTCCGGGAACGAGCAGTACTTC.

This clonotype is medium-sized by share. The V gene is TRBV4-3, the J gene TRBJ2-7; TRBD2 agrees at 7 bases. Trimming cost V 2 bases and J 3 bases; bases outside gene matches: 7. Germline V gives CDR1 LGHNA, CDR2 YSLEER. The CDR3 is 15 residues long. The CDR3 coding sequence is TGCGCCAGCAGCCAAACAAGCGGGGCAATCTACGAGCAGTACTTC. Residues: CASSQTSGAIYEQYF.

This clonotype is large. The chain joins TRBV4-1 to TRBJ2-3, with D unclear. The V end was cut by 4 bases, the J end by 6 bases, with 14 bases between. The CDR3 extends over 14 amino acids. Germline V lookup: CDR1 MGHRA, CDR2 YSYEKL. The CDR3 nucleotides are TGCGCCAGCAGCCCTCACATGGCCGGGGATACGCAGTATTTT. Residues: CASSPHMAGDTQYF.

By share of the sample, this clonotype is medium-sized. This chain links TRBV19 with TRBJ2-1; 15 nucleotides line up with TRBD2. Germline V gene data show CDR1 as LNHDA and CDR2 as SQIVND (reference sequence). This CDR3 comprises 15 residues. Trimming took 4 bases from V and 10 from J; bases not matched to a gene: 5. The CDR3: CASSRTSGGAEEQFF. The CDR3 DNA is TGTGCCAGTAGTAGGACTAGCGGGGGGGCCGAGGAGCAGTTCTTC. The full variable domain, with the rest looked up from reference TRBV19 and TRBJ2-1, is DGGITQSPKYLFRKEGQNVTLSCEQNLNHDAMYWYRQDPGQGLRLIYYSQIVNDFQKGDIAEGYSVSREKKESFPLTVTSAQKNPTAFYLCASSRTSGGAEEQFFGPGTRLTVL.

In its sample, this clonotype was seen a few times. The chain has TRBV4-1 and TRBJ2-7; D is unclear. Germline V gene data show CDR1 as MGHRA and CDR2 as YSYEKL. CDR3 size: 15 residues. Trimming pared 0 bases from V and 6 bases from J, leaving 15 bases between. CDR3 nucleotides: TGCGCCAGCAGCCAAGATCGGAGCTCTTTGGGCGAGCAGTACTTC. Translating gives CASSQDRSSLGEQYF.

This clonotype is labeled as large. The chain carries TRBV7-3 and TRBJ1-1; 9 bases match TRBD1. The trim removed 5 bases at V and 4 bases at J, leaving 8 bases unmatched. This CDR3 is 15 amino acids long. Germline CDR1 and CDR2: SGHTA and FQGTGA. This chain's CDR3 is CASSIGTGLSTEAFF. CDR3 bases: TGTGCCAGCAGCATCGGGACAGGGTTGAGCACTGAAGCTTTCTTT. The variable domain in full, with the rest retrieved from reference TRBV7-3 and TRBJ1-1, is GAGVSQTPSNKVTEKGKYVELRCDPISGHTALYWYRQSLGQGPEFLIYFQGTGAADDSGLPNDRFFAVRPEGSVSTLKIQRTERGDSAVYLCASSIGTGLSTEAFFGQGTRLTVV.

This clonotype is categorized as large (0.1 to 1%). The chain uses TRBV14 and TRBJ2-7, with a tentative D call TRBD2 (6 bases). Germline loops: CDR1 SGHDN, CDR2 FVKESK. Trimming cost V 4 bases and J 2 bases, with 12 bases left between them. CDR3 length equals 14 residues. CDR3 residues: CASSPEEGTYEQYF. CDR3 nucleotide sequence: TGTGCCAGCAGCCCGGAGGAGGGTACCTACGAGCAGTACTTC.